These 16 T cell receptor beta chains were all obtained from the same sample, sequenced in a study of OX40 agonist ivuxolimab in advanced cancers. The data were produced by immunoSEQ multiplex PCR, yet TCRdb's version contains in-frame clones alone and is incomplete. The sample consists of 50,000 to 70,000 clones, roughly nine tenths of them appearing once. This material consisted of CD4+ or CD8+ T cells sorted from blood, taken in a trial of the OX40 agonist ivuxolimab. The receptors originated from an adult with an advanced solid tumor such as melanoma, head and neck, liver or kidney cancer.

The rearrangement joins TRBV27 to TRBJ1-5; D uncertain. Trimming removed 3 bases at V and 1 base at J, with 7 bases between. The CDR3 is 14 amino acids. Per the germline V gene, CDR1 is MNHEY and CDR2 is SMNVEV (reference sequence). The CDR3: CASSFSGSNQPQHF. For the CDR3, the DNA is TGTGCCAGCAGTTTTTCTGGGAGCAATCAGCCCCAGCATTTT.

The V call is TRBV4-1, the J call TRBJ2-2; D call uncertain. V was cut by 0 bases and J by 6 bases, with 2 bases left in between. The CDR3 consists of 12 residues. CDR1 and CDR2 (germline): MGHRA, YSYEKL. CDR3 in DNA: TGCGCCAGCAGCCAAGAGTCCGGGGAGCTGTTTTTT. As protein: CASSQESGELFF.

The rearrangement joins TRBV11-2 to TRBJ2-5; the D call may be TRBD1 or TRBD2 (5 bases each). Germline loops: CDR1 SGHAT, CDR2 FQNNGV. This CDR3 has 12 amino acids. Trimming cost V 7 bases and J 3 bases, with 9 bases left between them. CDR3 in DNA: TGTGCCAGCACGGGGCAGGAAGAGACCCAGTACTTC. Its translation is CASTGQEETQYF.

V usage is TRBV5-4 and J usage is TRBJ1-3; D uncertain. This CDR3 has 15 residues. The V end was cut by 2 bases, the J end by 2 bases, with 11 bases between. Germline values: CDR1 SGHNT, CDR2 YYREEE (reference sequence). Here the CDR3 reads CASSFFPPTGNTIYF. The DNA for the CDR3 is TGTGCCAGCAGCTTCTTTCCCCCCACTGGAAACACCATATATTTT. The whole variable domain, remainder taken from reference TRBV5-4 and TRBJ1-3, is ETGVTQSPTHLIKTRGQQVTLRCSSQSGHNTVSWYQQALGQGPQFIFQYYREEENGRGNFPPRFSGLQFPNYSSELNVNALELDDSALYLCASSFFPPTGNTIYFGEGSWLTVV.

The chain joins TRBV6-1 to TRBJ2-5; 9 nucleotides align to TRBD2. The DNA end is a closer match to TRBJ2-7, so the J assignment may be wrong. Germline V CDR1 and CDR2: MNHNS, SASEGT. This CDR3 spans 17 amino acids. In DNA, the CDR3 is TGTGCCAGCAGTGAAACTAGCGGGTTCCGCGAATCCTACGAGCAGTACTTC. Protein: CASSETSGFRESYEQYF.

The chain couples TRBV6-5 to TRBJ1-1, with 7 nucleotides matching TRBD1. Per the germline V gene, CDR1 is MNHEY and CDR2 is SVGAGI. This CDR3 region has 15 residues. V gave up 5 bases and J gave up 4 bases; unmatched junction bases: 10. The CDR3 region is CASSPEAQGGTEAFF. CDR3 in DNA: TGTGCCAGCAGTCCCGAGGCCCAGGGGGGCACTGAAGCTTTCTTT.

As to this clone: Within the sample, other DNA sequences also encode this same CDR3. The rearrangement joins TRBV27 to TRBJ2-3; D uncertain. This CDR3 comprises 11 residues. Germline-derived CDR1 and CDR2 are MNHEY and SMNVEV (reference sequence). V was shortened by 3 bases and J by 6 bases, with 4 bases between the two germline ends. CDR3 residues: CASSFLDTQYF. The DNA of the CDR3 is TGTGCCAGCAGTTTTCTCGATACGCAGTATTTT.

The rearrangement uses TRBV30 and TRBJ1-6; D unresolved. Per the germline V gene, CDR1 is GTSNPN and CDR2 is SVGIG (reference sequence). The CDR3 has 14 amino acids. The germline V and J ends were trimmed by 5 bases and 4 bases, with 12 bases remaining between them. The CDR3 reads CAWVERYYNSPLHF. In DNA, the CDR3 is TGTGCCTGGGTGGAAAGATATTATAATTCACCCCTCCACTTT.

The chain links TRBV20-1 to TRBJ2-1; the D is unclear. Germline values: CDR1 DFQATT, CDR2 SNEGSKA (reference sequence). Trimming removed 0 bases at V and 8 bases at J, with 5 bases between. The CDR3 runs 11 residues. Here the CDR3 reads CSARDGYEQFF. In nucleotides, the CDR3 is TGCAGTGCTAGAGACGGCTATGAGCAGTTCTTC.

The gene calls are TRBV12-5 and TRBJ2-2, with D unresolved. The CDR3 contains 12 residues. Looked up from germline, CDR1 is LGHNT and CDR2 is FRNRAP. V was trimmed by 2 bases and J by 5 bases, leaving 3 bases between them. Here the CDR3 reads CASGLMTGELFF. In DNA, the CDR3 is TGTGCTAGTGGTTTGATGACCGGGGAGCTGTTTTTT.

This rearrangement joins TRBV19 to TRBJ2-5; D is possibly TRBD2 (5 bases). CDR1 LNHDA and CDR2 SQIVND come from the germline V gene (reference sequence). V lost 2 bases and J 5 bases, leaving 9 bases between the germline ends. This CDR3 has 13 residues. CDR3 sequence: CASSITGWETQYF. CDR3 in DNA: TGTGCCAGTAGTATAACGGGGTGGGAGACCCAGTACTTC.

This clone was observed once. The genes are TRBV11-3 and TRBJ2-1; 13 bases fit TRBD2. The germline CDR1 and CDR2 sequences are SGHNT and YENEEA. V was clipped by 4 bases and J by 8 bases; unmatched bases: 8. The CDR3 has 16 amino acids. CDR3 protein: CASSSMTSGGKDEQFF. CDR3 DNA: TGTGCCAGCAGCTCCATGACTAGCGGGGGGAAGGATGAGCAGTTCTTC.

V gene TRBV9 combines with J gene TRBJ1-3, with D possibly matching TRBD1 (5 bases). Per the germline V gene, CDR1 is SGDLS and CDR2 is YYNGEE. The V end lost 7 bases, the J end lost 2 bases, and 16 bases lay between the germline ends. The CDR3 loop spans 15 amino acids. The CDR3 protein is CASARGGGAGNTIYF. CDR3 DNA sequence: TGTGCCAGCGCCCGGGGCGGGGGGGCTGGAAACACCATATATTTT. Complete variable domain (other parts from reference TRBV9 and TRBJ1-3): DSGVTQTPKHLITATGQRVTLRCSPRSGDLSVYWYQQSLDQGLQFLIQYYNGEERAKGNILERFSAQQFPDLHSELNLSSLELGDSALYFCASARGGGAGNTIYFGEGSWLTVV.

The genes are TRBV11-2 and TRBJ2-3; the D is unclear. Trimming removed 3 bases from V and 2 bases from J, with 6 bases in between. This CDR3 contains 13 residues. Per germline, CDR1 SGHAT and CDR2 FQNNGV. The CDR3 region is CASSFGPTDTQYF. DNA for the CDR3: TGTGCCAGCAGCTTTGGTCCCACAGATACGCAGTATTTT.

V gene TRBV2 combines with J gene TRBJ2-2, with 9 positions matching TRBD1. The J segment lost 1 base and the V segment lost 6 bases, leaving 6 bases of the junction unmatched. The CDR3 sequence is 16 residues long. Germline values: CDR1 SNHLY, CDR2 FYNNEI. CDR3 amino acids: CASSSGQGQNTGELFF. CDR3 nucleotides: TGTGCCAGCAGCTCCGGACAGGGGCAGAACACCGGGGAGCTGTTTTTT.

This sequence joins TRBV19 and TRBJ2-7, with 7 bases lining up with TRBD1. Germline CDR1 LNHDA, CDR2 SQIVND (reference sequence). This CDR3 region has 14 residues. J was trimmed by 2 bases and V by 5 bases; bases with no gene match: 6. The CDR3 sequence is CASSLAGGAYEQYF. The CDR3 DNA is TGTGCCAGTAGTCTGGCAGGGGGAGCCTACGAGCAGTACTTC.